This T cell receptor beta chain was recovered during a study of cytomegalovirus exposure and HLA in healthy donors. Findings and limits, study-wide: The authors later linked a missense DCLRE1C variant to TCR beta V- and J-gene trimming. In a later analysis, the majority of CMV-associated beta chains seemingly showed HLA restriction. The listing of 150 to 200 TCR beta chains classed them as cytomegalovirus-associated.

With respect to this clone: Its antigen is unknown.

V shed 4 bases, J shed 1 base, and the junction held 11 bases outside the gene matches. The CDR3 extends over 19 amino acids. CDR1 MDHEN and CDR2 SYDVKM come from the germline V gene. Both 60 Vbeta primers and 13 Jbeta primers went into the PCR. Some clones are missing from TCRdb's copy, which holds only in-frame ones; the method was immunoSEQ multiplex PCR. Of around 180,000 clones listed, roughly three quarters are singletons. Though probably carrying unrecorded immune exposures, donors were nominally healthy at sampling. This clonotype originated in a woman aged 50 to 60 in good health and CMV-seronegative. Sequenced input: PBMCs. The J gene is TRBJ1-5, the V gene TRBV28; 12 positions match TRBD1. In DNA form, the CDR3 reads TGTGCCAGCAGTTCGGGGGGGACAGGGGGCTTGAGGAGCAATCAGCCCCAGCATTTT. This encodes CASSSGGTGGLRSNQPQHF.